This is a list of T cell receptor beta chains from one sample in a study of cytomegalovirus exposure and HLA in healthy donors. TCRdb keeps only in-frame clones here, not all; method: immunoSEQ multiplex PCR. The table records 130,000 to 150,000 clones, approximately 80% of them present only once. Sample: PBMCs. The source is a young woman in good health and CMV-seropositive. Each CDR3 is given with its conserved first and last residue. A D gene is named only where the DNA matches it firmly. The size of a clone is reported for some rows only, either as once, few or many, or as a class for expanded clones.

.	TRBV19	TRBJ2-1	.	CASSWRGNYNEQFF	TGTGCCAGTAGTTGGCGAGGGAACTACAATGAGCAGTTCTTC
TRBD1	TRBV10-1	TRBJ1-1	.	CASSDIGQGVLLPTEAFF	TGCGCCAGCAGTGATATAGGACAGGGTGTTTTGCTCCCCACTGAAGCTTTCTTT
TRBD2	TRBV7-2	TRBJ2-7	few	CASSRTSGGGFFSEQYF	TGTGCCAGCAGCCGGACTAGCGGGGGGGGCTTCTTTTCCGAGCAGTACTTC
TRBD1	TRBV9	TRBJ1-2	.	CASSAAYRGAYGYTF	TGTGCCAGCAGCGCAGCCTACAGGGGGGCCTATGGCTACACCTTC
TRBD2	TRBV5-4	TRBJ2-5	.	CASSSGGGGAWETQYF	TGTGCCAGCAGCTCGGGGGGCGGGGGGGCCTGGGAGACCCAGTACTTC
TRBD1	TRBV19	TRBJ2-1	.	CASQTDRGNEQFF	TGTGCCAGCCAGACCGACAGGGGCAATGAGCAGTTCTTC
.	TRBV25-1	TRBJ1-1	.	CASSGQAKNTEAFF	TGTGCCAGCAGTGGACAGGCCAAGAACACTGAAGCTTTCTTT
TRBD1	TRBV7-2	TRBJ2-2	.	CASRHTGTANTGELFF	TGTGCCAGCAGACACACCGGGACAGCGAACACCGGGGAGCTGTTTTTT
.	TRBV10-3	TRBJ1-2	.	CAISTGGWNYGYTF	TGTGCCATCAGTACGGGGGGCTGGAACTATGGCTACACCTTC
.	TRBV7-2	TRBJ2-2	.	CASSFRNKGANTGELFF	TGTGCCAGCAGCTTTCGAAACAAGGGGGCGAACACCGGGGAGCTGTTTTTT
.	TRBV19	TRBJ1-5	.	CASSSQGPSPQHF	TGTGCCAGTAGTTCCCAGGGGCCGTCCCCCCAGCATTTT
.	TRBV5-5	TRBJ1-1	.	CASSGRVGEAFF	TGTGCCAGCAGCGGCAGGGTTGGGGAAGCTTTCTTT
.	TRBV7-8	TRBJ2-7	.	CASSLGGGNYEQYF	TGTGCCAGCAGCTTAGGGGGCGGGAACTACGAGCAGTACTTC
TRBD2	TRBV5-1	TRBJ2-1	few	CASSSRTSGGSYSYNEQFF	TGCGCCAGCAGCTCCCGGACTAGCGGGGGCTCCTACTCCTACAATGAGCAGTTCTTC
TRBD1	TRBV27	TRBJ1-2	.	CASSALQGIRGYTF	TGTGCCAGCAGTGCCTTACAGGGGATTAGGGGCTACACCTTC
.	TRBV19	TRBJ2-1	.	CASSSRTENEQFF	TGTGCCAGTAGTAGCCGGACAGAGAATGAGCAGTTCTTC
.	TRBV6-1	TRBJ2-5	.	CASSLTPQETQYF	TGTGCCAGCAGTTTGACACCACAAGAGACCCAGTACTTC
TRBD1	TRBV9	TRBJ2-7	.	CASTVGTGGYEQYF	TGTGCCAGCACCGTAGGGACAGGGGGCTACGAGCAGTACTTC
.	TRBV19	TRBJ2-5	.	CASSMTRGGETQYF	TGTGCCAGTAGTATGACGAGAGGTGGGGAGACCCAGTACTTC
.	TRBV27	TRBJ1-5	.	CASRRWGGTATLGDNQPQHF	TGTGCCAGTAGACGCTGGGGCGGGACTGCCACCCTAGGGGACAATCAGCCCCAGCATTTT
.	TRBV9	TRBJ1-4	.	CASSVGGADEKLFF	TGTGCCAGCAGCGTAGGTGGGGCCGACGAAAAACTGTTTTTT
.	TRBV28	TRBJ1-3	.	CASSPVLGNTIYF	TGTGCCAGCAGCCCGGTCCTCGGAAACACCATATATTTT
.	TRBV19	TRBJ1-2	.	CASSTLAVGDDGYYGYTF	TGTGCCAGTAGTACCCTGGCAGTAGGGGATGATGGCTACTATGGCTACACCTTC